These T cell receptor beta chains were read from a single sample in a study of blood T cell repertoires in COVID-19. Assay: immunoSEQ multiplex PCR; the TCRdb copy retains only in-frame clones and omits some. The data hold tens of thousands of clones, with more than 80% observed a single time. Material: peripheral blood. The receptors shown here come from a man in his 60s with acute or convalescent COVID-19. The CDR3 runs from the conserved cysteine through the conserved F or W. Only part of the rows carry a size: once, few, many, or a class if the clone is expanded.

TRBV11-1	-	TRBJ1-1	CASSSYRGLNTEAFF
TRBV5-1	-	TRBJ1-4	CASTPGQVATNEKLFF
TRBV9	-	TRBJ2-5	CASSVAGGQETQYF
TRBV24-1	-	TRBJ2-2	CATSASAGGPIGELFF
TRBV14	few	TRBJ2-5	CASSQGTRSETQYF
TRBV29-1	-	TRBJ1-2	CSVEQGTNGYTF
TRBV29-1	-	TRBJ1-1	CSVGRGTEAFF
TRBV10-1	-	TRBJ2-7	CASSETETESEQYF
TRBV5-1	-	TRBJ2-7	CASSWGTGSGYEQYF
TRBV5-1	-	TRBJ2-5	CASSLASKGQGAETQYF
TRBV6-2/TRBV6-3	-	TRBJ2-7	CASSSPGQATYEQYF
TRBV3-1/TRBV3-2	-	TRBJ1-3	CASSLDRSSGNTIYF
TRBV18	-	TRBJ1-1	CASSRTGEVTEAFF
TRBV9	once	TRBJ2-3	CASSVRQGSDTQYF
TRBV6-5	once	TRBJ1-3	CASSYSRGSGNTIYF
TRBV9	-	TRBJ2-1	CASSAPNENEQFF
TRBV10-2	-	TRBJ2-7	CASSDSSYEQYF
TRBV10-3	-	TRBJ1-3	CAIRDNSGNTIYF
TRBV10-1	-	TRBJ2-1	CASSGASGNVTYNEQFF
TRBV2	-	TRBJ1-1	CASSRTGSRSEAFF
TRBV6-1	-	TRBJ1-1	CASSGGGAGSWLKTEAFF
TRBV19	-	TRBJ2-5	CASSIRRRETQYF
TRBV4-3	-	TRBJ2-1	CASSRSTAGGPLDEQFF
TRBV11-2	-	TRBJ2-3	CASSLESFTQYF
TRBV2	-	TRBJ1-1	CASSEEGSGEAFF
TRBV7-6	once	TRBJ2-3	CASSQNSGGYTDTQYF
TRBV15	-	TRBJ1-6	CATSRDPPITGVALHF
TRBV6-2/TRBV6-3	-	TRBJ2-3	CASSPQSGTQDTQYF
TRBV15	-	TRBJ1-3	CATSRGDSSGNTIYF
TRBV9	once	TRBJ2-3	CASSPEGQVHTDTQYF
TRBV9	-	TRBJ1-1	CASSPYNTEAFF
TRBV25-1	-	TRBJ2-7	CASSDRDRTYEQYF
TRBV9	-	TRBJ1-1	CASRRGGQGNTEAFF
TRBV7-7	-	TRBJ2-3	CASRIRQAGGDTQYF
TRBV7-9	-	TRBJ2-5	CASKAGAAETQYF
TRBV9	once	TRBJ2-3	CASSASTGGADTQYF